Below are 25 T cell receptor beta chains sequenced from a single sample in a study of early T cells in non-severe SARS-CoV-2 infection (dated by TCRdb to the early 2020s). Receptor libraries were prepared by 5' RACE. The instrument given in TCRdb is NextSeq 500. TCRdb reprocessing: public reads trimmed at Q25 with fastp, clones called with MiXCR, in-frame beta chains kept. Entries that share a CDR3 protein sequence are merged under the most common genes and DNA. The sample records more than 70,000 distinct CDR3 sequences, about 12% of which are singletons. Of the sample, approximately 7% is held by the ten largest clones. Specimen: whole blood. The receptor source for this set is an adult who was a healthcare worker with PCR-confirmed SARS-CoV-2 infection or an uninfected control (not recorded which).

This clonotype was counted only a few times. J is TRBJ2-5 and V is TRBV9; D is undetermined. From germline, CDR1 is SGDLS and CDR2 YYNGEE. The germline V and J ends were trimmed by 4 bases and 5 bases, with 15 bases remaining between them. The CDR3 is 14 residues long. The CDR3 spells CASSSSGAAETQYF. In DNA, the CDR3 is TGTGCCAGCAGCAGTTCAGGCGCCGCTGAGACCCAGTACTTC.

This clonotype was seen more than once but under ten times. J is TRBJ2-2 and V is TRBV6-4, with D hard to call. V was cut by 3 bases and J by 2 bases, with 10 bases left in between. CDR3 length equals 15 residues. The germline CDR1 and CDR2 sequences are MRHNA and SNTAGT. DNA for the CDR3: TGTGCCAGCAGTGAAGGTGGGGAAAACACCGGGGAGCTGTTTTTT. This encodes CASSEGGENTGELFF.

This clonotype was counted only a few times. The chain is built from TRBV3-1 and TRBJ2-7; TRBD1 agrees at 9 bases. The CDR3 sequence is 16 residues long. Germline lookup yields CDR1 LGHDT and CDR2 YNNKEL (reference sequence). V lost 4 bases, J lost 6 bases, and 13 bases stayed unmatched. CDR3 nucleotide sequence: TGTGCCAGCAGCCGCCTCCCGGGACAGGGAACAGCCGAGCAGTACTTC. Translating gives CASSRLPGQGTAEQYF.

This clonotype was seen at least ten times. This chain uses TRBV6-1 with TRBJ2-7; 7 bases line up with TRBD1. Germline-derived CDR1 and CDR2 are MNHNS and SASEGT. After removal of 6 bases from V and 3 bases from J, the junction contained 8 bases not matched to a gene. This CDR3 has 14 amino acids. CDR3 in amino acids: CASSQQGLSYEQYF. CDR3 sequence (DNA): TGTGCCAGCAGCCAACAGGGGCTAAGCTACGAGCAGTACTTC.

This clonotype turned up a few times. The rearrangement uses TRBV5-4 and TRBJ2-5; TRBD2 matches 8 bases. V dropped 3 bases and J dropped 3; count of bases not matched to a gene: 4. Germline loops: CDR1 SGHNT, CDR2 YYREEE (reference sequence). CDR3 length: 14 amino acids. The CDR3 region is CASSWGLVEETQYF. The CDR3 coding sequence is TGTGCCAGCAGCTGGGGACTAGTAGAAGAGACCCAGTACTTC. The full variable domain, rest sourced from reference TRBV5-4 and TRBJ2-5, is ETGVTQSPTHLIKTRGQQVTLRCSSQSGHNTVSWYQQALGQGPQFIFQYYREEENGRGNFPPRFSGLQFPNYSSELNVNALELDDSALYLCASSWGLVEETQYFGPGTRLLVL.

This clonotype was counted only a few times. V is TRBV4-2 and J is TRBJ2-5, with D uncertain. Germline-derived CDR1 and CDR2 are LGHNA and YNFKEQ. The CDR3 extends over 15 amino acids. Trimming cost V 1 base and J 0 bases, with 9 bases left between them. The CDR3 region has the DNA TGTGCCAGCAGCCAAGCCCAAGGCTACCAAGAGACCCAGTACTTC. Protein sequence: CASSQAQGYQETQYF.

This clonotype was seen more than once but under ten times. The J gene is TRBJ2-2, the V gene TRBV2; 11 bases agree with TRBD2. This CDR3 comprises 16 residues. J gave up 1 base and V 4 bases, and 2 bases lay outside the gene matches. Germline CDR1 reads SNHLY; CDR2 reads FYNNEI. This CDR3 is CASSGTSGRNTGELFF. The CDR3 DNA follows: TGTGCCAGCAGTGGCACTAGCGGGAGGAACACCGGGGAGCTGTTTTTT.

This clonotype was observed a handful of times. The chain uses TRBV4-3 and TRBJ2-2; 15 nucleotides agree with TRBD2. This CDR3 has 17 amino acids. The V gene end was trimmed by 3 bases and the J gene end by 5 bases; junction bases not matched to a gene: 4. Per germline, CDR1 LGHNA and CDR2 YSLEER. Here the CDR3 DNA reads TGCGCCAGCAGCCAGGGACTAGCGGGAGGAGGGACCGGGGAGCTGTTTTTT. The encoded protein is CASSQGLAGGGTGELFF.

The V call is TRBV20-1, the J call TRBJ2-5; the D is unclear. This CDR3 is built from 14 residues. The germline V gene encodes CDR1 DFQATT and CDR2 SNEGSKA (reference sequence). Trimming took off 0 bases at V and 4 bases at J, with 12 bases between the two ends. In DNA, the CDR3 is TGCAGTGCTAGAGATCTGGGCTTCGGAGAGACCCAGTACTTC. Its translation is CSARDLGFGETQYF.

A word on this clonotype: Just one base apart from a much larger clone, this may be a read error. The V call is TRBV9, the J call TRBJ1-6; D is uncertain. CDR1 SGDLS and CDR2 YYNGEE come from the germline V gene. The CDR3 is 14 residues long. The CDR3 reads CASSVDPGNSLLHF. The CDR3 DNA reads TGTGCCAGCAGCGTTGATCCGGGTAATTCACTCCTCCACTTT.

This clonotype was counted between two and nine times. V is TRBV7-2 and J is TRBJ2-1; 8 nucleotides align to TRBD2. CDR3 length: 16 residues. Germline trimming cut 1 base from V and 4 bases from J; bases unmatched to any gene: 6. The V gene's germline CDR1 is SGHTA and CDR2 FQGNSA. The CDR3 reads CASSLEATSGYNEQFF. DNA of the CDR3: TGTGCCAGCAGCTTAGAGGCAACTAGCGGTTACAATGAGCAGTTCTTC. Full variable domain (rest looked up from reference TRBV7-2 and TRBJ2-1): GAGVSQSPSNKVTEKGKDVELRCDPISGHTALYWYRQSLGQGLEFLIYFQGNSAPDKSGLPSDRFSAERTGGSVSTLTIQRTQQEDSAVYLCASSLEATSGYNEQFFGPGTRLTVL.

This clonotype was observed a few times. CDR3 in amino acids: CASSQGQGRNEQFF. CDR3 in DNA: TGTGCCAGCAGCCAGGGACAGGGTAGGAATGAGCAGTTCTTC. The rearrangement links TRBV7-3 to TRBJ2-1, with 9 nucleotides matching TRBD1. Germline CDR1 and CDR2: SGHTA and FQGTGA. The CDR3 runs 14 residues. Trimming at V came to 5 bases and at J to 7 bases, leaving 6 bases not matched to a gene.

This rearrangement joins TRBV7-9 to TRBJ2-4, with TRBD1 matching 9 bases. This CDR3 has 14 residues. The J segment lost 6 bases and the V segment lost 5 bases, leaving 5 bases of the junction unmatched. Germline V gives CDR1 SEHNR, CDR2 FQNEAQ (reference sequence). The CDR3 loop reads CASSRGQGANIQYF. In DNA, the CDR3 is TGTGCCAGCAGCAGGGGACAGGGCGCAAACATTCAGTACTTC.

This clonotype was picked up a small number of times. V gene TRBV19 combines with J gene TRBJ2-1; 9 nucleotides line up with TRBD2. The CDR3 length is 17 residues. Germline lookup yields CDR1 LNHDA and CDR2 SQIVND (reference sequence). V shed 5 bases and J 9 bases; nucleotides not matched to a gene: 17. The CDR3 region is CASSSLAWTSEYSEQFF. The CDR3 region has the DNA TGTGCCAGTAGTTCCCTTGCTTGGACTAGCGAGTACTCTGAGCAGTTCTTC.

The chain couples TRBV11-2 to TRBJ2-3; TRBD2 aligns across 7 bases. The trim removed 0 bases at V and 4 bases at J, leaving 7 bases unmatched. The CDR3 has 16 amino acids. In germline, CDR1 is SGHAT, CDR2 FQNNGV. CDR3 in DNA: TGTGCCAGCAGCTTAGAGGGTGCGGGAGAGGCAGATACGCAGTATTTT. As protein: CASSLEGAGEADTQYF.

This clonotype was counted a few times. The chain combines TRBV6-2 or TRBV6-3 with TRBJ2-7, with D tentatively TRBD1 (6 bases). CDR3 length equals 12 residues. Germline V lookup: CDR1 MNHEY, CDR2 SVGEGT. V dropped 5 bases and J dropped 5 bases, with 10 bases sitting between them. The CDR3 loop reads CASSQQGNEQYF. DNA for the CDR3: TGTGCCAGCAGTCAACAGGGTAACGAGCAGTACTTC.

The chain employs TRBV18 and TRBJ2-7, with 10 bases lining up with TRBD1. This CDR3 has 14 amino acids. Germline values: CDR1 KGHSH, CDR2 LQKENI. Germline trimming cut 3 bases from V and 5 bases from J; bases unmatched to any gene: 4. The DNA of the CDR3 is TGTGCCAGCTCACCCGGGACAGGGGATGACGAGCAGTACTTC. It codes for CASSPGTGDDEQYF.

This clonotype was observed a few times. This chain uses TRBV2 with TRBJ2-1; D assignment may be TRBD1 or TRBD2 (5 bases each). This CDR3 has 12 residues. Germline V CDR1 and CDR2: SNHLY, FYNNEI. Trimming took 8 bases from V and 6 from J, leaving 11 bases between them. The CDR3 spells CASPGRSNEQFF. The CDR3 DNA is TGTGCCAGCCCGGGGCGGTCCAATGAGCAGTTCTTC.

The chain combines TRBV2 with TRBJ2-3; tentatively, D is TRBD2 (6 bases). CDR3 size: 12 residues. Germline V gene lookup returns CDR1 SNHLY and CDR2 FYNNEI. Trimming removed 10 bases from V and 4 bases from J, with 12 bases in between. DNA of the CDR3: TGTGCCATTGAGGAGGGTGCAGATACGCAGTATTTT. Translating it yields CAIEEGADTQYF. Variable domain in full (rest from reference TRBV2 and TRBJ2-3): EPEVTQTPSHQVTQMGQEVILRCVPISNHLYFYWYRQILGQKVEFLVSFYNNEISEKSEIFDDQFSVERPDGSNFTLKIRSTKLEDSAMYFCAIEEGADTQYFGPGTRLTVL.

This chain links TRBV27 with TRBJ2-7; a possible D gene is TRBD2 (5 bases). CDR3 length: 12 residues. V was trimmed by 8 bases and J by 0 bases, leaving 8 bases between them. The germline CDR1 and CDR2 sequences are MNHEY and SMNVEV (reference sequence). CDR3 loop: CASGSISYEQYF. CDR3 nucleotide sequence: TGTGCCAGCGGGAGTATCTCCTACGAGCAGTACTTC.

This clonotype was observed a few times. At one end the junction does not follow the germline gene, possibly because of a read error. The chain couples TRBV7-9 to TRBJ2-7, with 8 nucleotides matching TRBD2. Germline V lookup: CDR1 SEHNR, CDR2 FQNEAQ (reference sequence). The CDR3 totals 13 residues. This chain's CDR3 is CASSLDSQRREVF. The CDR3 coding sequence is TGTGCCAGCAGCTTAGACTCCCAAAGGCGGGAGGTCTTC. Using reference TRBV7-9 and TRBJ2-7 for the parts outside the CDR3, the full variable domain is DTGVSQNPRHKITKRGQNVTFRCDPISEHNRLYWYRQTLGQGPEFLTYFQNEAQLEKSRLLSDRFSAERPKGSFSTLEIQRTEQGDSAMYLCASSLDSQRREVFGPGTRLTVT.

The CDR3 DNA follows: TGCAGTGCTAGGGCCATGAACACTGAAGCTTTCTTT. It encodes CSARAMNTEAFF. The V gene is TRBV20-1, the J gene TRBJ1-1; no reliable D call. The CDR3 loop spans 12 amino acids. The V end was cut by 3 bases, the J end by 0 bases, with 5 bases between. Per the germline V gene, CDR1 is DFQATT and CDR2 is SNEGSKA (reference sequence).

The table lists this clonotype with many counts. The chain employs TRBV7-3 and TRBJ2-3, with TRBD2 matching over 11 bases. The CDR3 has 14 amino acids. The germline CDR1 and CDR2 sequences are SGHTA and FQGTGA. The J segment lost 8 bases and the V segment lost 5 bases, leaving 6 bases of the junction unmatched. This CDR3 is CASSLAGGGGTQYF. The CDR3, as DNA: TGTGCCAGCAGCCTAGCGGGAGGAGGAGGTACGCAGTATTTT.

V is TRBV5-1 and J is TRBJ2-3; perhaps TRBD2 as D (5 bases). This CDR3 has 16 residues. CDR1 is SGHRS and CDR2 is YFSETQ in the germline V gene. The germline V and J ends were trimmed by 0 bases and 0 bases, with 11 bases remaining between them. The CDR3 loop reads CASSLVRAGSTDTQYF. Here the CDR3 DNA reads TGCGCCAGCAGCTTGGTCCGTGCGGGTAGCACAGATACGCAGTATTTT.

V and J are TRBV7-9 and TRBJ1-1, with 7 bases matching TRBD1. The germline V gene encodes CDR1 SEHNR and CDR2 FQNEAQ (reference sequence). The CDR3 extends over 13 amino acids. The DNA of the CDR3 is TGTGGTTCCCAAGGGGGCGCGGGGACTGAAGCTTTCTTT. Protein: CGSQGGAGTEAFF.